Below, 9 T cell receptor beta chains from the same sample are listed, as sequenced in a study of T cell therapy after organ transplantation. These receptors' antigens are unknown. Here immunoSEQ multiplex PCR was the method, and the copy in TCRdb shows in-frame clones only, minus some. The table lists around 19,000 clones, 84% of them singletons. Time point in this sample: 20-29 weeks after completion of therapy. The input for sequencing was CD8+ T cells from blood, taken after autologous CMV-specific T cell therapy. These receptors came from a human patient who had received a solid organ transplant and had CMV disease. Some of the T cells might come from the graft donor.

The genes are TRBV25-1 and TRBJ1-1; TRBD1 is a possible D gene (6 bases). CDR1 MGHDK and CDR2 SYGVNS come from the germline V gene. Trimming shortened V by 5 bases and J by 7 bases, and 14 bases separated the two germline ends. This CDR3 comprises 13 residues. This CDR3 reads CASSTGRISEAFF. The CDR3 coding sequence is TGTGCCAGCAGTACAGGGAGGATCAGTGAAGCTTTCTTT.

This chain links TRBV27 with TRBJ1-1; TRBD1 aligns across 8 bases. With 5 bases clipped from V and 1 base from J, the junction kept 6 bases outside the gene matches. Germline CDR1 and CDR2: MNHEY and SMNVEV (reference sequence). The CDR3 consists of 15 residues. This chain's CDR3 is CASSTTGTGNTEAFF. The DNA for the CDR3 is TGTGCCAGCAGTACGACCGGGACAGGGAACACTGAAGCTTTCTTT.

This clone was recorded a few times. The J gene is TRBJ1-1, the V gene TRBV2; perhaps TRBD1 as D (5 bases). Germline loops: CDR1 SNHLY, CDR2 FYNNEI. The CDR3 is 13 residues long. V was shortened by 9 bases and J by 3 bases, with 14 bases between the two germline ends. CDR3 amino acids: CARDQGRDTEAFF. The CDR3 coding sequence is TGTGCCAGGGACCAGGGCAGGGACACTGAAGCTTTCTTT.

The CDR3 DNA reads TGTGCCAGCAGCTCCTTCGGGACTAGCGGTTACAATGAGCAGTTCTTC. Translated, it gives CASSSFGTSGYNEQFF. This chain connects TRBV13 to TRBJ2-1; 11 nucleotides align to TRBD2. Trimming cost V 4 bases and J 4 bases; bases outside gene matches: 6. Germline-derived CDR1 and CDR2 are PRHDT and FYEKMQ (reference sequence). This CDR3 has 16 amino acids.

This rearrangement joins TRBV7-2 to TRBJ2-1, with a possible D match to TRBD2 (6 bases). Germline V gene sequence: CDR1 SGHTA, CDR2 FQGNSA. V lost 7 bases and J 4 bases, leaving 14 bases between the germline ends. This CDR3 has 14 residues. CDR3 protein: CASTPGGAYNEQFF. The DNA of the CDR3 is TGTGCCAGCACCCCCGGGGGAGCTTACAATGAGCAGTTCTTC.

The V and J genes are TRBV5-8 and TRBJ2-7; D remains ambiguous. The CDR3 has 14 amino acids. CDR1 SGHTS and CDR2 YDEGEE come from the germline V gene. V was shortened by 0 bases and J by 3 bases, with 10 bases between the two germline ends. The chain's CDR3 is CASSLVRLGYEQYF. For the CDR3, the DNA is TGTGCCAGCAGCTTGGTTCGTTTGGGCTACGAGCAGTACTTC.

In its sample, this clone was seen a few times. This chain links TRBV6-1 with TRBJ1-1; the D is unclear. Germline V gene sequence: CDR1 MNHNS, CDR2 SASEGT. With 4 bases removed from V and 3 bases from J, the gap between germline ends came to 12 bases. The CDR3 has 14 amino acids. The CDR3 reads CASSAARLYTEAFF. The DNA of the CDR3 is TGTGCCAGCAGTGCCGCACGGCTGTACACTGAAGCTTTCTTT.

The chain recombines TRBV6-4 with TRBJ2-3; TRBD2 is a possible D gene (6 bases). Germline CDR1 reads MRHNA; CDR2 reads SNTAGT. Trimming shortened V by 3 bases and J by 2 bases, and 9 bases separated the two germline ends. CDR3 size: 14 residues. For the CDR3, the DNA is TGTGCCAGCAGTGAGGGCGGGGACACAGATACGCAGTATTTT. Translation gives CASSEGGDTDTQYF.

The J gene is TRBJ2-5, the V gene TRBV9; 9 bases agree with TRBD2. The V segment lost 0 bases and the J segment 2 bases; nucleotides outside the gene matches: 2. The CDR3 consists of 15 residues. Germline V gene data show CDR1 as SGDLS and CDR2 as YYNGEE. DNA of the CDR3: TGTGCCAGCAGCGTAGGACTAGCGGCTCAAGAGACCCAGTACTTC. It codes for CASSVGLAAQETQYF.